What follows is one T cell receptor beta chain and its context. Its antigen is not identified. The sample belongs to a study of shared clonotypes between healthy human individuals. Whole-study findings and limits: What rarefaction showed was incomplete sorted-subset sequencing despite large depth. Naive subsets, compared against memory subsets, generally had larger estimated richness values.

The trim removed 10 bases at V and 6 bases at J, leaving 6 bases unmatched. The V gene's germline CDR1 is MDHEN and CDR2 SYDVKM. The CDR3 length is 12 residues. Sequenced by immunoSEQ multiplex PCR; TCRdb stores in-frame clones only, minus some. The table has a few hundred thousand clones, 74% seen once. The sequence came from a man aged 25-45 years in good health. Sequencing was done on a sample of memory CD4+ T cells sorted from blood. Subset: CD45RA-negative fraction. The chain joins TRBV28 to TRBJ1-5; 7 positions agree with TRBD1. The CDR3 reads CATQGGGQPQHF. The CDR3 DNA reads TGTGCCACTCAGGGGGGTGGTCAGCCCCAGCATTTT.